A single sample is the source of the 15 T cell receptor beta chains below, sequenced in a study of blood T cell repertoires in COVID-19. Generated by immunoSEQ multiplex PCR, the TCRdb table keeps only in-frame clones and is missing some. This sample has fewer than 200,000 clones, with 82% found just once. What was sequenced was PBMCs or T cells enriched from blood (not recorded which). These TCRs come from a man in his 60s who had recovered from COVID-19.

A word on this clone: The same CDR3 arises from other DNA sequences in this sample as well. V is TRBV12-3 or TRBV12-4 and J is TRBJ2-7; 8 bases agree with TRBD2. V lost 4 bases and J lost 2; bases outside the gene matches: 1. The CDR3 runs 13 residues. CDR3 region: CASSYGRAYEQYF. CDR3 sequence (DNA): TGTGCCAGCAGTTACGGGAGGGCCTACGAGCAGTACTTC.

The chain recombines TRBV18 with TRBJ2-5, with D possibly being TRBD2 (5 bases). The CDR3 contains 15 residues. Germline V gene data show CDR1 as KGHSH and CDR2 as LQKENI. The V end was cut by 6 bases, the J end by 4 bases, with 18 bases between. The CDR3 loop is CASSPIVRRGETQYF. As DNA, the CDR3 is TGTGCCAGCTCTCCCATCGTCCGCCGGGGAGAGACCCAGTACTTC.

This chain uses TRBV11-2 with TRBJ1-1; D is possibly TRBD1 (6 bases). Germline V gene lookup returns CDR1 SGHAT and CDR2 FQNNGV. Trimming removed 4 bases from V and 4 bases from J, with 16 bases in between. The length of the CDR3 is 15 residues. This CDR3 is CASSSLGRGVTEAFF. In DNA, the CDR3 is TGTGCCAGCAGCTCCCTTGGGAGGGGGGTCACTGAAGCTTTCTTT.

V and J are TRBV3-1 (or the pseudogene TRBV3-2) and TRBJ1-2, with a tentative D call TRBD1 (6 bases). The CDR3 extends over 15 amino acids. CDR1 LGHDT and CDR2 YNNKEL come from the germline V gene (reference sequence). Between the trimmed V and J ends, which lost 4 bases and 5 bases, there was a span of 17 bases. The CDR3 DNA reads as TGTGCCAGCAGCCCAAGTGGGGGGGGCGGGTATGGCTACACCTTC. This translates into CASSPSGGGGYGYTF.

The genes are TRBV19 and TRBJ2-7; no definite D call. Trimming stripped 7 bases from V and 4 bases from J, with 14 bases between. The CDR3 loop spans 13 amino acids. The germline CDR1 and CDR2 sequences are LNHDA and SQIVND (reference sequence). The CDR3 DNA sequence: TGTGCCAGTACCGCAACCGTCGGGTACGAGCAGTACTTC. Its translation: CASTATVGYEQYF.

V gene TRBV10-3 combines with J gene TRBJ1-1; perhaps TRBD1 as D (6 bases). CDR1 is ENHRY and CDR2 is SYGVKD in the germline V gene. This CDR3 is built from 15 residues. V lost 6 bases to trimming and J lost 1 base, with 15 bases between them. The CDR3 loop reads CAISFTGTKNTEAFF. CDR3 in DNA: TGTGCCATCAGCTTTACCGGGACAAAGAACACTGAAGCTTTCTTT.

V gene TRBV6-4 combines with J gene TRBJ2-5; TRBD2 aligns across 14 bases. The CDR3 spans 16 residues. Germline lookup yields CDR1 MRHNA and CDR2 SNTAGT. With V trimmed by 7 bases and J by 4 bases, 8 bases remained unmatched. The CDR3 DNA sequence: TGTGCCAGCATAATGGGGACTAGCGGGAGATCAGAGACCCAGTACTTC. Amino acids: CASIMGTSGRSETQYF.

The chain carries TRBV30 and TRBJ1-2, with D unresolved. The CDR3 spans 13 residues. V gave up 2 bases and J gave up 3 bases, with 10 bases separating them. Germline V lookup: CDR1 GTSNPN, CDR2 SVGIG (reference sequence). As DNA, the CDR3 is TGTGCCTGGAGTCGGGAGGGCGACTATGGCTACACCTTC. Encoded protein: CAWSREGDYGYTF.

This clone was counted only a few times. The genes are TRBV11-2 and TRBJ1-2; no firm D call. Germline values: CDR1 SGHAT, CDR2 FQNNGV. V lost 3 bases, J lost 0 bases, and 17 bases lay in between. This CDR3 has 17 amino acids. The CDR3 protein is CASSFPDKERANYGYTF. The CDR3 DNA sequence: TGTGCCAGCAGCTTCCCCGACAAGGAGCGGGCTAACTATGGCTACACCTTC.

The chain recombines TRBV7-9 with TRBJ1-2, with D possibly TRBD1 on 5 matching bases. Germline V gene data show CDR1 as SEHNR and CDR2 as FQNEAQ (reference sequence). CDR3 size: 14 residues. V lost 6 bases and J lost 4, with 15 bases in between. The CDR3 loop is CASRVTEKSYGYTF. In DNA, the CDR3 is TGTGCCAGCAGAGTGACAGAAAAAAGCTATGGCTACACCTTC.

J is TRBJ1-3 and V is TRBV5-4; D not certain. Germline-derived CDR1 and CDR2 are SGHNT and YYREEE (reference sequence). Trimming cost V 4 bases and J 0 bases, with 14 bases left between them. The CDR3 has 16 residues. The CDR3 loop reads CASSPVDTASGNTIYF. CDR3 bases: TGTGCCAGCAGCCCCGTTGACACAGCCTCTGGAAACACCATATATTTT.

This chain joins TRBV3-1 (or the pseudogene TRBV3-2) and TRBJ1-4; possibly TRBD1 for D (5 bases). Germline CDR1 is LGHDT and CDR2 is YNNKEL (reference sequence). Trimming shortened V by 0 bases and J by 8 bases, and 13 bases separated the two germline ends. This CDR3 is 15 amino acids long. CDR3 loop: CASSQDPGGREKLFF. As DNA, the CDR3 is TGTGCCAGCAGCCAAGATCCCGGGGGACGGGAAAAACTGTTTTTT.

This chain connects TRBV11-2 to TRBJ2-5; D ambiguous. The length of the CDR3 is 15 residues. CDR1 is SGHAT and CDR2 is FQNNGV in the germline V gene. The germline V and J ends were trimmed by 0 bases and 2 bases, with 10 bases remaining between them. The CDR3 region has the DNA TGTGCCAGCAGCTTAGATTGGAGCTCTCAAGAGACCCAGTACTTC. This encodes CASSLDWSSQETQYF. The whole variable domain, remainder taken from reference TRBV11-2 and TRBJ2-5, is EAGVAQSPRYKIIEKRQSVAFWCNPISGHATLYWYQQILGQGPKLLIQFQNNGVVDDSQLPKDRFSAERLKGVDSTLKIQPAKLEDSAVYLCASSLDWSSQETQYFGPGTRLLVL.

This rearrangement joins TRBV5-6 to TRBJ2-1; 10 bases fit TRBD2. This CDR3 is built from 15 residues. Germline V gene sequence: CDR1 SGHDT, CDR2 YYEEEE. V shed 2 bases, J shed 3 bases, and the junction held 2 bases outside the gene matches. The CDR3 DNA reads TGTGCCAGCAGCTTCGGACTAGCGGACTACAATGAGCAGTTCTTC. Translated, it gives CASSFGLADYNEQFF.

This chain joins TRBV28 and TRBJ1-5; D call uncertain. Trimming stripped 6 bases from V and 7 bases from J, with 13 bases between. CDR1 MDHEN and CDR2 SYDVKM come from the germline V gene. This CDR3 spans 13 amino acids. The CDR3: CASSPPVNQPQHF. CDR3 nucleotide sequence: TGTGCCAGCAGCCCTCCAGTGAACCAGCCCCAGCATTTT. Drawing the rest from reference TRBV28 and TRBJ1-5, the complete variable domain is DVKVTQSSRYLVKRTGEKVFLECVQDMDHENMFWYRQDPGLGLRLIYFSYDVKMKEKGDIPEGYSVSREKKERFSLILESASTNQTSMYLCASSPPVNQPQHFGDGTRLSIL.